This TCR beta chain was sequenced during a study of T cell responses to AZD1222 COVID-19 vaccine (dated by TCRdb to the early 2020s). Regarding the research as a whole: A total of 230 to 250 trial participants underwent TCR sequencing, of whom about 210 had received two doses of AZD1222 and 26 had received two doses of the MenACWY control vaccine. Enrollment into the trials was organized by age into subgroups of 18-55, 56-69 and 70-plus years, and those subgroups contained roughly 150, 30 and 60 TCR-sequenced participants, respectively. General conclusions and limits of the study: In the small 56-69-year group, the increase in depth fell short of significance, most likely because of low power. Conclusions about previously exposed vaccinees are limited because only 5 or 6 AZD1222 recipients were SARS-CoV-2 seropositive at baseline. Participants were mostly white British, with more females than males. The authors suggested clonal diversity may have been underestimated. Because no samples from the day 14 peak response were available, repertoires could be characterized only after the peak T cell response. After two AZD1222 doses, both the breadth and the depth of spike-specific TCRs were significantly higher than at day 0 and than in MenACWY recipients. Nearly half of unique spike-specific TCRs reportedly recognized epitopes outside regions mutated in the B.1.351 and B.1.1.7 variants. Vaccine-associated CD4 TCRs spanned the whole spike protein, with dominant responses in regions 160-218 and 743-854.

This clone was seen more than once but under ten times. The clone's antigen remains unknown. Qualities for individual bases were not recorded, and no much larger clone is one base off. The CDR3 regions of human TCRbeta chains were analyzed by immunosequencing. In the paper's pipeline: Repertoire TCRs were checked for matches against a reference library of SARS-CoV-2-specific TCRs that had been generated using the MIRA antigen-specificity platform. Breadth was defined as the fraction of unique TCRs that were SARS-CoV-2-associated, and depth was defined as the fraction of total T cells that were SARS-CoV-2-associated. Using the MIRA data, every spike-specific TCR was mapped to the spike region that the TCR reacted to and assigned to either a CD4 or a CD8 class. Log10-transformed breadth and depth values were compared by one-way ANOVA with Sidak's multiple comparisons tests. As stored in TCRdb, this immuneACCESS dataset retains in-frame rearrangements with V and J assigned. A fraction of the clones does not appear; measured against another copy, unresolved V genes explain less than half of the discrepancy, and the remainder lacks a known reason. V, J and clone size were drawn from that table, and D and trimming were deduced from the DNA. The sample yields 100,000 to 150,000 clones; around 88% were counted once. Approximately 12% of the sample is taken by the ten largest.

Explained via the paper, the time point label denotes: baseline before first vaccination. The treatment or condition label of this sample denotes: meningococcal conjugate vaccine given as trial control. Samples from vaccinated people were obtained from the UK trials COV001 and COV002, which included a single-blind randomized controlled phase 2/3 trial of AZD1222 (ChAdOx1 nCoV-19) in healthy adults. Trial participant PBMC samples were collected at day 0 and day 28 after the second dose for TCRbeta chain sequencing. The CDR3 starts with the cysteine, ends with the phenylalanine, and has 15 residues. Just the 45-base CDR3 DNA is kept, in frame starting at base 1. The germline V gene encodes CDR1 SNHLY and CDR2 FYNNEI. The germline V end is reduced by 4 bases and the J end by 0 bases; junction bases left unmatched: 3.

Sequencing used peripheral blood, obtained on day 0 of MenACWY control vaccination. The TCR comes from an adult in good health. The rearrangement combines TRBV2 with TRBJ2-4; TRBD1 aligns with 7 central bases. CDR3 region: CASSAGTVAKNIQYF. The nucleotide sequence is given as TGTGCCAGCAGTGCGGGGACAGTAGCCAAAAACATTCAGTACTTC.